The 32 T cell receptor beta chains reported below all come from one sample, sequenced in a study of blood T cell repertoires in COVID-19. Sequencing was performed with immunoSEQ multiplex PCR; in TCRdb, only in-frame clones are kept and a portion is missing. The sample comprises around 200,000 clones, roughly 90% of which are singletons, and approximately 6.7% rests with the top ten. The sample taken for sequencing was peripheral blood. The receptors here all came from a man aged 40-49 years with acute or convalescent COVID-19.

The chain has TRBV30 and TRBJ1-3; D gene ambiguous. The CDR3 sequence is 15 residues long. In germline, CDR1 is GTSNPN, CDR2 SVGIG (reference sequence). V shed 2 bases and J shed 3 bases, with 14 bases lying between them. CDR3 protein: CAWSRETAGGNTIYF. The CDR3 DNA is TGTGCCTGGAGTAGGGAAACTGCGGGTGGAAACACCATATATTTT.

The chain is built from TRBV5-1 and TRBJ2-5; D is undetermined. Trimming cost V 0 bases and J 1 base, with 10 bases left between them. The CDR3 has 15 amino acids. Germline V CDR1 and CDR2: SGHRS, YFSETQ. The CDR3 DNA follows: TGCGCCAGCAGCTTGGCCAGGCAGTCCCAAGAGACCCAGTACTTC. Its translation: CASSLARQSQETQYF.

This chain links TRBV24-1 with TRBJ2-2; TRBD1 aligns across 7 bases. Unmatched junction bases numbered 5, after V lost 2 bases and J lost 0 bases. Germline CDR1 is KGHDR and CDR2 is SFDVKD. CDR3 length: 17 amino acids. In DNA, the CDR3 is TGTGCCACCAGTGATTCACCGGGACAGTCGAACACCGGGGAGCTGTTTTTT. It codes for CATSDSPGQSNTGELFF.

This chain connects TRBV10-3 to TRBJ2-2; TRBD2 agrees at 14 bases. The CDR3 consists of 20 residues. The germline V gene has CDR1 ENHRY and CDR2 SYGVKD. V lost 7 bases and J lost 3; bases outside the gene matches: 16. CDR3 protein: CAIIIRTSGGTLIHTGELFF. Here the CDR3 DNA reads TGTGCCATCATTATCAGGACTAGCGGGGGGACTCTGATCCACACCGGGGAGCTGTTTTTT.

The chain links TRBV5-1 to TRBJ1-2; no firm D call. The V end was cut by 5 bases, the J end by 0 bases, with 14 bases between. Germline V gene data show CDR1 as SGHRS and CDR2 as YFSETQ. The CDR3 totals 15 residues. CDR3 nucleotides: TGCGCCAGCAGTGAGTCCCCCTCCCCTAACTATGGCTACACCTTC. Protein: CASSESPSPNYGYTF.

The gene calls are TRBV7-2 and TRBJ2-3; 7 bases fit TRBD1. Germline V gives CDR1 SGHTA, CDR2 FQGNSA. Unmatched junction bases numbered 3, after V lost 4 bases and J lost 2 bases. This CDR3 spans 14 amino acids. The CDR3 bases are TGTGCCAGCAGCTGGGGACAGCTCACAGATACGCAGTATTTT. Translated, it gives CASSWGQLTDTQYF.

This chain links TRBV6-2 or TRBV6-3 with TRBJ1-2; 7 bases align to TRBD1. From germline, CDR1 is MNHEY and CDR2 SVGEGT. After removal of 7 bases from V and 4 bases from J, the junction contained 6 bases not matched to a gene. There are 13 residues in the CDR3. CDR3 protein: CASTPGQSYGYTF. The CDR3, as DNA: TGTGCCAGCACCCCGGGACAGAGCTATGGCTACACCTTC.

The V and J genes are TRBV5-1 and TRBJ2-3, with TRBD2 matching over 7 bases. Germline CDR1 SGHRS, CDR2 YFSETQ. The CDR3 extends over 15 amino acids. V was clipped by 4 bases and J by 2 bases; unmatched bases: 7. Here the CDR3 DNA reads TGCGCCAGCAGCCTAGGACTAGTGGCCACAGATACGCAGTATTTT. Translation gives CASSLGLVATDTQYF.

The chain combines TRBV19 with TRBJ2-7; the match to TRBD1 covers 8 bases. With 8 bases clipped from V and 0 bases from J, the junction kept 12 bases outside the gene matches. The CDR3 is made up of 16 amino acids. Germline-derived CDR1 and CDR2 are LNHDA and SQIVND (reference sequence). As DNA, the CDR3 is TGTGCCAGTCAAACATCCTTCGGGACAGGCTCCTACGAGCAGTACTTC. Protein: CASQTSFGTGSYEQYF.

This sequence joins TRBV7-2 and TRBJ2-1; 11 bases are shared with TRBD2. Losses at the gene ends were 3 bases for V and 4 bases for J; bases not matched to a gene: 8. There are 17 residues in the CDR3. The germline CDR1 and CDR2 sequences are SGHTA and FQGNSA. This CDR3 reads CASSFQGLAGGYNEQFF. DNA of the CDR3: TGTGCCAGCAGCTTTCAGGGGCTAGCGGGGGGTTACAATGAGCAGTTCTTC.

In this sample, this clone turned up a few times. The genes are TRBV30 and TRBJ1-6; D is unresolved. V shed 1 base and J shed 0 bases, with 7 bases lying between them. CDR1 and CDR2 from the germline V gene are GTSNPN and SVGIG (reference sequence). The CDR3 runs to 15 residues. The DNA of the CDR3 is TGTGCCTGGAGTGAAGGGAGCTCCTATAATTCACCCCTCCACTTT. Amino acids: CAWSEGSSYNSPLHF.

This clone was found once. The rearrangement uses TRBV11-2 and TRBJ2-1; 9 positions agree with TRBD2. Germline lookup yields CDR1 SGHAT and CDR2 FQNNGV. CDR3 length: 17 residues. V was pared by 1 base and J by 7 bases, with 11 bases of the junction left unmatched. CDR3 protein: CASSLGPARGGWNEQFF. CDR3 in DNA: TGTGCCAGCAGCTTAGGCCCCGCGCGGGGGGGATGGAATGAGCAGTTCTTC.

CDR3 nucleotides: TGTGCCAGCAGCCACTCCGGGACAGTCACCTATGGCTACACCTTC. Amino acids: CASSHSGTVTYGYTF. The J gene is TRBJ1-2, the V gene TRBV14, with TRBD1 identical over 7 bases. V shed 3 bases, J shed 4 bases, and the junction held 8 bases outside the gene matches. This CDR3 is 15 amino acids long. Germline CDR1 is SGHDN and CDR2 is FVKESK.

The rearrangement joins TRBV6-2 or TRBV6-3 to TRBJ1-2; tentative D call: TRBD1 (5 bases). From germline, CDR1 is MNHEY and CDR2 SVGEGT. This CDR3 is 15 amino acids long. V was trimmed by 2 bases and J by 5 bases, leaving 15 bases between them. The CDR3 DNA is TGTGCCAGCAGTTACGGGCAGGGTCCGCGGTATGGCTACACCTTC. It is translated as CASSYGQGPRYGYTF.

Only a few counts were recorded for this clone. The chain uses TRBV4-3 and TRBJ1-2; perhaps TRBD1 as D (6 bases). V gave up 4 bases and J gave up 1 base, with 10 bases separating them. CDR3 length: 14 amino acids. Germline CDR1 reads LGHNA; CDR2 reads YSLEER. The CDR3 here is CASSPSRGNYGYTF. CDR3 nucleotide sequence: TGCGCCAGCAGCCCAAGCAGGGGTAACTATGGCTACACCTTC.

The chain has TRBV7-9 and TRBJ1-3; 8 bases fit TRBD1. The CDR3 runs 15 residues. The V gene's germline CDR1 is SEHNR and CDR2 FQNEAQ (reference sequence). V shed 5 bases and J 0 bases; nucleotides not matched to a gene: 3. This CDR3 is CASSLDRVSGNTIYF. The CDR3 DNA sequence: TGTGCCAGCAGCCTGGACAGGGTCTCTGGAAACACCATATATTTT.

CDR3 bases: TGTGCCAGTAGAGGGACTAGCTACGAGCAGTACTTC. This sequence encodes CASRGTSYEQYF. The chain employs TRBV19 and TRBJ2-7, with 8 bases fitting TRBD2. This CDR3 has 12 residues. The germline CDR1 and CDR2 sequences are LNHDA and SQIVND (reference sequence). J was trimmed by 3 bases and V by 6 bases; bases with no gene match: 1.

V and J are TRBV30 and TRBJ2-3; 8 bases align to TRBD2. The CDR3 covers 15 residues. From germline, CDR1 is GTSNPN and CDR2 SVGIG (reference sequence). V was pared by 1 base and J by 5 bases, with 8 bases of the junction left unmatched. CDR3 protein: CAWSAGGGWLDTQYF. The CDR3, as DNA: TGTGCCTGGAGTGCCGGGGGGGGCTGGTTAGATACGCAGTATTTT.

The chain employs TRBV9 and TRBJ2-7, with a tentative D call TRBD1 (6 bases). Germline CDR1 SGDLS, CDR2 YYNGEE. The V end was cut by 4 bases, the J end by 2 bases, with 13 bases between. This CDR3 spans 14 amino acids. For the CDR3, the DNA is TGTGCCAGCAGCCCGGGACACCTACCCTACGAGCAGTACTTC. Amino acids: CASSPGHLPYEQYF.

The V and J genes are TRBV4-1 and TRBJ1-6; tentative D call: TRBD1 (5 bases). CDR1 is MGHRA and CDR2 is YSYEKL in the germline V gene. CDR3 length equals 15 residues. With 4 bases removed from V and 0 bases from J, the gap between germline ends came to 7 bases. The CDR3 here is CASSPTGSYNSPLHF. CDR3 nucleotides: TGCGCCAGCAGCCCTACAGGCTCCTATAATTCACCCCTCCACTTT.

This chain connects TRBV6-5 to TRBJ1-4, with TRBD1 identical over 8 bases. The germline V gene encodes CDR1 MNHEY and CDR2 SVGAGI. CDR3 size: 14 residues. V shed 11 bases, J shed 4 bases, and the junction held 9 bases outside the gene matches. This CDR3 reads CAGAGGGGNEKLFF. In nucleotides, the CDR3 is TGTGCCGGGGCAGGGGGCGGGGGTAATGAAAAACTGTTTTTT.

This rearrangement joins TRBV5-1 to TRBJ2-2, with D unclear. V gave up 4 bases and J gave up 4 bases, with 8 bases separating them. Looked up from germline, CDR1 is SGHRS and CDR2 is YFSETQ. The length of the CDR3 is 13 residues. CDR3: CASSIAGTGELFF. The CDR3 DNA is TGCGCCAGCAGCATCGCAGGCACCGGGGAGCTGTTTTTT. Full variable domain (missing parts from reference TRBV5-1 and TRBJ2-2): KAGVTQTPRYLIKTRGQQVTLSCSPISGHRSVSWYQQTPGQGLQFLFEYFSETQRNKGNFPGRFSGRQFSNSRSEMNVSTLELGDSALYLCASSIAGTGELFFGEGSRLTVL.

The DNA of the CDR3 is TGTGCCAGTAGCGTGACAGGGTATGCCTATGGCTACACCTTC. This codes for CASSVTGYAYGYTF. The chain links TRBV19 to TRBJ1-2; 7 nucleotides agree with TRBD1. Trimming removed 6 bases from V and 4 bases from J; junction bases left unmatched: 8. CDR3 length equals 14 residues. The germline gives CDR1 LNHDA, CDR2 SQIVND (reference sequence).

The chain employs TRBV10-1 and TRBJ1-1; D is unresolved. The CDR3 runs 14 residues. The germline V gene encodes CDR1 WNHNN and CDR2 SYGVQD (reference sequence). The V end lost 2 bases, the J end lost 0 bases, and 7 bases lay between the germline ends. The CDR3 nucleotides are TGCGCCAGCAGTGAGGGGCTTTTGAACACTGAAGCTTTCTTT. This gives the protein CASSEGLLNTEAFF.

The chain has TRBV11-2 and TRBJ2-7; D is perhaps TRBD1 (6 bases). The CDR3 contains 14 residues. Germline-derived CDR1 and CDR2 are SGHAT and FQNNGV. The V end was cut by 4 bases, the J end by 7 bases, with 17 bases between. CDR3 sequence: CASSSVISGAEQYF. As DNA, the CDR3 is TGTGCCAGCAGCTCCGTGATTTCAGGGGCTGAGCAGTACTTC.

The genes are TRBV18 and TRBJ2-1; 7 bases match TRBD1. Germline loops: CDR1 KGHSH, CDR2 LQKENI. J lost 5 bases, V lost 1 base, and 5 bases had no gene match. The CDR3 is 15 residues long. Written as DNA, the CDR3 is TGTGCCAGCTCACCACGAACAGGGGACGACAATGAGCAGTTCTTC. Amino acids: CASSPRTGDDNEQFF.

The rearrangement joins TRBV28 to TRBJ2-7, with 13 bases fitting TRBD2. V shed 2 bases, J shed 2 bases, and the junction held 6 bases outside the gene matches. This CDR3 has 17 residues. Per the germline V gene, CDR1 is MDHEN and CDR2 is SYDVKM. The CDR3 DNA reads TGTGCCAGCAGTTTAGGACTAGCGGGGGACACCACCTACGAGCAGTACTTC. It specifies CASSLGLAGDTTYEQYF.

V usage is TRBV6-5 and J usage is TRBJ2-5; TRBD2 aligns across 7 bases. This CDR3 region has 14 residues. V lost 5 bases and J lost 2; bases outside the gene matches: 5. From germline, CDR1 is MNHEY and CDR2 SVGAGI. CDR3 sequence: CASSLVGLQETQYF. Written as DNA, the CDR3 is TGTGCCAGCAGTCTGGTGGGACTACAAGAGACCCAGTACTTC.

The rearrangement joins TRBV2 to TRBJ1-2; TRBD1 matches at 11 bases. The trim removed 7 bases at V and 8 bases at J, leaving 15 bases unmatched. The germline V gene encodes CDR1 SNHLY and CDR2 FYNNEI. The CDR3 consists of 16 residues. The CDR3 is CASTGQGAERSWGYTF. Written as DNA, the CDR3 is TGTGCCAGCACCGGACAGGGGGCGGAAAGGTCGTGGGGCTACACCTTC.

This clone appeared a single time. The rearrangement uses TRBV7-9 and TRBJ2-5, with 12 bases lining up with TRBD2. The J segment lost 3 bases and the V segment lost 5 bases, leaving 13 bases of the junction unmatched. CDR3 size: 18 residues. Germline-derived CDR1 and CDR2 are SEHNR and FQNEAQ (reference sequence). The CDR3 nucleotides are TGTGCCAGCAGCCAGGGGACTAGCGGGCGATGGGAGAAAGAGACCCAGTACTTC. Its protein product is CASSQGTSGRWEKETQYF.

This sequence joins TRBV10-1 and TRBJ2-3; D perhaps matches TRBD1 (5 bases). Germline CDR1 WNHNN, CDR2 SYGVQD (reference sequence). Trimming shortened V by 6 bases and J by 4 bases, and 17 bases separated the two germline ends. The CDR3 spans 15 residues. The CDR3 is CASRASLWGPDTQYF. CDR3 DNA sequence: TGCGCCAGCAGAGCCAGTTTGTGGGGCCCAGATACGCAGTATTTT.

There are a few counts of this clone. This chain uses TRBV30 with TRBJ1-6; maybe TRBD1 (6 bases). The CDR3 has 13 amino acids. The germline CDR1 and CDR2 sequences are GTSNPN and SVGIG (reference sequence). Between the trimmed V and J ends, which lost 0 bases and 10 bases, there was a span of 10 bases. The DNA for the CDR3 is TGTGCCTGGAGTGTGGACAGCCCCTCACCCCTCCACTTT. It translates to CAWSVDSPSPLHF.